This T cell receptor beta chain was observed in a study of yellow fever vaccine responses in identical twins. This clonotype was found once. Its specificity is not known. The study's findings and limits: Reportedly, the T cell response mounted by twins to vaccine seemed partly convergent, partly personalized.

This CDR3 has 16 amino acids. The V and J ends lost 1 base and 0 bases respectively, with 11 bases between them. Germline V gene sequence: CDR1 SGHAT, CDR2 FQNNGV. TCRdb redid the calling of the RT-PCR reads with MiXCR, one entry per CDR3 protein. The sample contains under 20,000 distinct CDR3 sequences, around 67% of which appear only once. The clonotype comes from a woman under 30 who received the yellow fever vaccine. Sequenced material: T cells from blood (PBMCs), unsorted or a sorted subset (not recorded which), taken before or after yellow fever vaccination (not recorded which). The chain recombines TRBV11-2 with TRBJ2-3; no clear D. The CDR3, as DNA: TGTGCCAGCAGCTTAGGTGCGAGACCTAGCACAGATACGCAGTATTTT. Translating gives CASSLGARPSTDTQYF.